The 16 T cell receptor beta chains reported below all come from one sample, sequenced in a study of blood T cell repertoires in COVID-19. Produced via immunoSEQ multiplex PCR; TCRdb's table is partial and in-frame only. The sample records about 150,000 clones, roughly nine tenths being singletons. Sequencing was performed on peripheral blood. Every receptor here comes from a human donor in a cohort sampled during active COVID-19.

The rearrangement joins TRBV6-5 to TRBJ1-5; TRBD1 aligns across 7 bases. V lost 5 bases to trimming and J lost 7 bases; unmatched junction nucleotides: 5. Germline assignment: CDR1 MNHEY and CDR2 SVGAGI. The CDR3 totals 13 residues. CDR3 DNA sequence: TGTGCCAGCAGTCAGGGGGTAGAACAGCCCCAGCATTTT. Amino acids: CASSQGVEQPQHF.

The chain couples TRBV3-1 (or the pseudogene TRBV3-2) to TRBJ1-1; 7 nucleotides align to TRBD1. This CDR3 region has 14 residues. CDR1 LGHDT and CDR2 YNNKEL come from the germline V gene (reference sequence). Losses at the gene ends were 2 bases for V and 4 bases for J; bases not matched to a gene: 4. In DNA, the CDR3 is TGTGCCAGCAGCCAACACGACAGGGCCACTGAAGCTTTCTTT. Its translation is CASSQHDRATEAFF.

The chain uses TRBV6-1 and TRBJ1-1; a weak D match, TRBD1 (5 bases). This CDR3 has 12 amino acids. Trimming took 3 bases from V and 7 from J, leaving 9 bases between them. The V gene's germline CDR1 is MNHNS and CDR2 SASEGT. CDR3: CASSEGGSEAFF. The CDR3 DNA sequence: TGTGCCAGCAGTGAGGGGGGGAGTGAAGCTTTCTTT.

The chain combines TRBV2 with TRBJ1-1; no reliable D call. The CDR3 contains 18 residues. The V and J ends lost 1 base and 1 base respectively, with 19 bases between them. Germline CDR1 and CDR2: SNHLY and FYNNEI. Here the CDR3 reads CASSEVPKNLGANTEAFF. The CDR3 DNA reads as TGTGCCAGCAGTGAAGTACCGAAAAATTTGGGAGCGAACACTGAAGCTTTCTTT.

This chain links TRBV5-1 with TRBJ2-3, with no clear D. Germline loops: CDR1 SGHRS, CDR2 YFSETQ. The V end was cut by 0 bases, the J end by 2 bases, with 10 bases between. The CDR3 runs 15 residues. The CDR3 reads CASSLGSVSTDTQYF. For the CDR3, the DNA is TGCGCCAGCAGCTTGGGTTCGGTTTCCACAGATACGCAGTATTTT.

The CDR3 bases are TGCGCCAGCAGCGGGGACAGGGTATGGAACACTGAAGCTTTCTTT. It is translated as CASSGDRVWNTEAFF. The chain combines TRBV5-1 with TRBJ1-1, with 9 nucleotides matching TRBD1. The CDR3 totals 15 residues. The ends lost 4 bases at V and 1 base at J; junction bases unmatched: 5. CDR1 is SGHRS and CDR2 is YFSETQ in the germline V gene. Combining the CDR3 with reference TRBV5-1 and TRBJ1-1 gives the whole variable domain KAGVTQTPRYLIKTRGQQVTLSCSPISGHRSVSWYQQTPGQGLQFLFEYFSETQRNKGNFPGRFSGRQFSNSRSEMNVSTLELGDSALYLCASSGDRVWNTEAFFGQGTRLTVV.

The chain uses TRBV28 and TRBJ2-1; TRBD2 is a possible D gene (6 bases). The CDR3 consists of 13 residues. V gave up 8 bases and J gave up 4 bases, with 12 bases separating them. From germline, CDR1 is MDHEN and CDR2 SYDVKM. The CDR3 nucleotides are TGTGCCAGCGGGGGAGGATTATACAATGAGCAGTTCTTC. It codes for CASGGGLYNEQFF.

CDR3 sequence reads: CASSQTSGGITDTQYF. The CDR3 DNA follows: TGTGCCAGCAGCCAGACTAGCGGGGGAATCACAGATACGCAGTATTTT. The rearrangement uses TRBV2 and TRBJ2-3; 12 bases match TRBD2. Trimming removed 6 bases from V and 2 bases from J; junction bases left unmatched: 6. The CDR3 runs 16 residues. Germline lookup yields CDR1 SNHLY and CDR2 FYNNEI.

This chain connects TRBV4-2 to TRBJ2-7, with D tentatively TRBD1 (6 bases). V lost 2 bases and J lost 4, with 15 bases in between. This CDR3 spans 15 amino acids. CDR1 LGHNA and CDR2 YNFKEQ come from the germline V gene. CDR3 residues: CASSQSEGGGYEQYF. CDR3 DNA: TGTGCCAGCAGCCAATCCGAAGGGGGTGGTTACGAGCAGTACTTC.

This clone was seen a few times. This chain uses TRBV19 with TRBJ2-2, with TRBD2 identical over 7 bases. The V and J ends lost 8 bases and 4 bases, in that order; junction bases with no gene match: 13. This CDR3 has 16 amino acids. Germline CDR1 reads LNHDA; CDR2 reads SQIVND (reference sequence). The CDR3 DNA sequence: TGTGCCAGTGGGGTCGGTACGGCTAGCGGCACCGGGGAGCTGTTTTTT. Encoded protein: CASGVGTASGTGELFF.

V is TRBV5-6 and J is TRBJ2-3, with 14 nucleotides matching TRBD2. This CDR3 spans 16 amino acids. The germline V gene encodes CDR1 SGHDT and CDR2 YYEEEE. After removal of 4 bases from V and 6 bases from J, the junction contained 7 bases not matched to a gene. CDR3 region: CASSGTSGGYRDTQYF. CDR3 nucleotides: TGTGCCAGCAGCGGGACTAGCGGGGGATATCGCGATACGCAGTATTTT.

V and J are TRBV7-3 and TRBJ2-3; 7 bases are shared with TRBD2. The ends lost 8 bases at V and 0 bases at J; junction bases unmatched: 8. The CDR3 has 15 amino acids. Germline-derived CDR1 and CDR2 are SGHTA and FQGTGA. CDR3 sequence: CASGTGGGSTDTQYF. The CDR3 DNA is TGTGCCAGCGGTACAGGCGGGGGTAGCACAGATACGCAGTATTTT.

Written as DNA, the CDR3 is TGTGCCAGCAGCTTAGGCGGTGGCTACACCTTC. Translating gives CASSLGGGYTF. The J gene is TRBJ1-2, the V gene TRBV7-9; D gene unclear. The V gene's germline CDR1 is SEHNR and CDR2 FQNEAQ (reference sequence). The length of the CDR3 is 11 residues. V was pared by 1 base and J by 7 bases, with 4 bases between.

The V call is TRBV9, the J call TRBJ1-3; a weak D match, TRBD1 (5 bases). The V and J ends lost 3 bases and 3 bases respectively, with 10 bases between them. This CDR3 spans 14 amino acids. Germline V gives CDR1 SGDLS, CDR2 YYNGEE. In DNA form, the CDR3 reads TGTGCCAGCAGCGGGCAGGGACTTGGAAACACCATATATTTT. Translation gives CASSGQGLGNTIYF.

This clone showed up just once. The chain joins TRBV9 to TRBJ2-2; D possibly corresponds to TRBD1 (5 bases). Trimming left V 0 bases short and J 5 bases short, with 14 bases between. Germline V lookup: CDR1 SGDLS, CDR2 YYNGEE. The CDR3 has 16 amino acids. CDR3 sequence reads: CASSVDPGPMTGELFF. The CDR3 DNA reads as TGTGCCAGCAGCGTAGATCCAGGGCCTATGACCGGGGAGCTGTTTTTT.

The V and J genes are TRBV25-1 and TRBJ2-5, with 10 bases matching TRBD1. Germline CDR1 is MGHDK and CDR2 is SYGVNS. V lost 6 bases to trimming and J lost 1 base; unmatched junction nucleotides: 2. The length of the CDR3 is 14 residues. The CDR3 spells CASSRQGAQETQYF. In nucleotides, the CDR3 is TGTGCCAGCAGCCGACAGGGGGCCCAAGAGACCCAGTACTTC.